The rows below give T cell receptor beta chains drawn from one sample of a study of T cell repertoires in cytomegalovirus infection. TCRdb re-derived calls from the reads in MiXCR, one entry per CDR3 protein. The sample carries around 530,000 distinct CDR3 sequences, around 27% recorded once. Sequencing was done on a sample of PBMCs. The receptors come from a human donor in good health (CMV status not recorded). Some clones in this sample may be carry-over from other donors' samples. CDR3s include the opening cysteine and the closing phenylalanine or tryptophan. Fields, in order: clone size, J gene, V gene, D gene, CDR3 protein, CDR3 DNA. The D gene is left open where the match is weak. Not all rows give a size; the values are once, few, many and, for expanded clones, a class.

size: .
J: TRBJ2-1
V: TRBV20-1
D: .
CDR3: CSARDPVKMGYEQFF
DNA: TGCAGTGCTAGAGATCCGGTCAAAATGGGATATGAGCAGTTCTTC

size: few
J: TRBJ1-4
V: TRBV29-1
D: .
CDR3: CGGTTATNEKLFF
DNA: TGCGGGGGGACGACGGCAACTAATGAAAAACTGTTTTTT

size: .
J: TRBJ2-3
V: TRBV24-1
D: .
CDR3: CATSDFVVAGGDFPDTQYF
DNA: TGTGCCACCAGTGATTTCGTTGTAGCCGGCGGAGACTTCCCAGATACGCAGTATTTT

size: .
J: TRBJ2-5
V: TRBV2
D: TRBD2
CDR3: CASSPRASGEETQYF
DNA: TGTGCCAGCAGCCCCCGGGCTAGCGGCGAAGAGACCCAGTACTTC

size: many
J: TRBJ2-1
V: TRBV7-2
D: TRBD2
CDR3: CASSLAGRIEQFF
DNA: TGTGCCAGCAGCTTAGCCGGGAGGATTGAGCAGTTCTTC

size: many
J: TRBJ2-3
V: TRBV12-3/TRBV12-4
D: TRBD1
CDR3: CASSLVTGYGSTDTQYF
DNA: TGTGCCAGCAGTTTAGTGACAGGGTATGGTTCTACAGATACGCAGTATTTT

size: .
J: TRBJ1-1
V: TRBV30
D: TRBD1
CDR3: CAWSVGGQDEAFF
DNA: TGTGCCTGGAGTGTAGGGGGACAGGATGAAGCTTTCTTT

size: .
J: TRBJ2-1
V: TRBV7-9
D: .
CDR3: CASSPVAMDEQFF
DNA: TGTGCCAGCAGCCCCGTAGCGATGGATGAGCAGTTCTTC

size: few
J: TRBJ2-5
V: TRBV7-9
D: .
CDR3: CASSSWTGEETQYF
DNA: TGTGCCAGCAGCTCTTGGACGGGTGAAGAGACCCAGTACTTC

size: .
J: TRBJ2-6
V: TRBV7-6
D: .
CDR3: CASSLFNSNSLSGANVLTF
DNA: TGTGCCAGCAGCTTATTCAACTCAAACAGTCTCTCTGGGGCCAACGTCCTGACTTTC

size: .
J: TRBJ1-5
V: TRBV6-2/TRBV6-3
D: TRBD1
CDR3: CASSYRDSYYSNQPQHF
DNA: TGTGCCAGCAGTTACCGGGACAGTTATTATAGCAATCAGCCCCAGCATTTT

size: few
J: TRBJ1-1
V: TRBV5-1
D: .
CDR3: CASRVWGNTEAFF
DNA: TGCGCCAGCAGGGTATGGGGCAACACTGAAGCTTTCTTT

size: many
J: TRBJ2-2
V: TRBV25-1
D: .
CDR3: CASSEGWGSFGELFF
DNA: TGTGCCAGCAGTGAAGGATGGGGGAGTTTCGGGGAGCTGTTTTTT

size: few
J: TRBJ2-2
V: TRBV7-2
D: .
CDR3: CASSLGSGSNTGELFF
DNA: TGTGCCAGCAGCTTGGGTAGCGGTTCGAACACCGGGGAGCTGTTTTTT

size: many
J: TRBJ1-1
V: TRBV7-8
D: TRBD1
CDR3: CASSLVRSRGRNTEAFF
DNA: TGTGCCAGCAGCTTAGTGCGATCCAGGGGGCGCAACACTGAAGCTTTCTTT

size: many
J: TRBJ2-7
V: TRBV12-3/TRBV12-4
D: .
CDR3: CASTRQGLYEQYF
DNA: TGTGCCAGCACCCGACAGGGACTCTACGAGCAGTACTTC

size: few
J: TRBJ1-2
V: TRBV10-3
D: .
CDR3: CAISFGGNYGYTF
DNA: TGTGCCATCAGTTTCGGGGGCAACTATGGCTACACCTTC

size: .
J: TRBJ1-5
V: TRBV10-3
D: .
CDR3: CAISEGLNQPQHF
DNA: TGTGCCATCAGTGAGGGTCTCAATCAGCCCCAGCATTTT

size: many
J: TRBJ2-3
V: TRBV28
D: .
CDR3: CASSYPLGLYTDTQYF
DNA: TGTGCCAGCAGTTACCCCCTTGGGCTCTACACAGATACGCAGTATTTT

size: few
J: TRBJ2-7
V: TRBV11-2
D: .
CDR3: CASSLDRLALSYEQYF
DNA: TGTGCCAGCAGCTTAGATCGGCTAGCGCTCTCCTACGAGCAGTACTTC

size: .
J: TRBJ1-1
V: TRBV28
D: .
CDR3: CASSLPQGANTEAFF
DNA: TGTGCCAGCAGTTTACCCCAGGGAGCGAACACTGAAGCTTTCTTT

size: many
J: TRBJ1-4
V: TRBV4-2
D: .
CDR3: CASSQENDEKLFF
DNA: TGTGCCAGCAGCCAAGAGAACGACGAAAAACTGTTTTTT

size: once
J: TRBJ1-5
V: TRBV15
D: .
CDR3: CATSREGNLNQPQHF
DNA: TGTGCCACCAGCAGAGAAGGGAACCTCAATCAGCCCCAGCATTTT

size: once
J: TRBJ2-7
V: TRBV6-2/TRBV6-3
D: .
CDR3: CASKEGRPDSSEQYF
DNA: TGTGCCAGCAAGGAGGGGAGGCCCGACTCCAGCGAGCAGTACTTC

size: .
J: TRBJ1-1
V: TRBV12-3/TRBV12-4
D: .
CDR3: CASREGLNTEAFF
DNA: TGTGCCAGCAGAGAAGGGCTGAACACTGAAGCTTTCTTT

size: .
J: TRBJ2-7
V: TRBV10-3
D: .
CDR3: CAISEARRRPYEQYF
DNA: TGTGCCATCAGTGAGGCGAGACGGCGCCCCTACGAGCAGTACTTC

size: few
J: TRBJ1-1
V: TRBV4-2
D: TRBD1
CDR3: CASSRDSREAFF
DNA: TGTGCCAGCAGCCGGGACAGCCGAGAAGCTTTCTTT

size: .
J: TRBJ2-1
V: TRBV28
D: .
CDR3: CASSNRRKPSLDNEQFF
DNA: TGTGCCAGCAGTAACCGGCGTAAGCCTAGTTTGGATAATGAGCAGTTCTTC

size: many
J: TRBJ1-4
V: TRBV4-2
D: TRBD1
CDR3: CASSQPQGAPGNEKLFF
DNA: TGTGCCAGCAGCCAGCCTCAGGGGGCGCCGGGTAATGAAAAACTGTTTTTT

size: .
J: TRBJ2-3
V: TRBV5-6
D: .
CDR3: CASSLGSRYTDTQYF
DNA: TGTGCCAGCAGCTTGGGCAGCCGATACACAGATACGCAGTATTTT

size: many
J: TRBJ2-7
V: TRBV7-2
D: TRBD2
CDR3: CASSQTAGVAYEQYF
DNA: TGTGCCAGCAGTCAGACTGCGGGGGTAGCCTACGAGCAGTACTTC

size: many
J: TRBJ2-3
V: TRBV6-6
D: TRBD2
CDR3: CASSYSASGRARTDTQYF
DNA: TGTGCCAGCAGTTACTCGGCTAGCGGGAGGGCCCGGACAGATACGCAGTATTTT

size: few
J: TRBJ2-1
V: TRBV28
D: TRBD1
CDR3: CASSSPGQGANEQFF
DNA: TGTGCCAGCAGTTCCCCGGGACAGGGGGCAAATGAGCAGTTCTTC

size: .
J: TRBJ2-2
V: TRBV7-9
D: .
CDR3: CASSLVGGSKVSNTGELFF
DNA: TGTGCCAGCAGCTTAGTAGGAGGGAGTAAGGTATCGAACACCGGGGAGCTGTTTTTT

size: .
J: TRBJ1-6
V: TRBV11-2
D: .
CDR3: CASSLSQGRSYNSPLHF
DNA: TGTGCCAGCAGCTTAAGCCAGGGCCGCTCCTATAATTCACCCCTCCACTTT

size: .
J: TRBJ2-3
V: TRBV12-3/TRBV12-4
D: .
CDR3: CASSRDQRTQYF
DNA: TGTGCCAGCAGTCGGGACCAAAGGACGCAGTATTTT

size: once
J: TRBJ1-2
V: TRBV24-1
D: .
CDR3: CATSDRQASNYGYTF
DNA: TGTGCCACCAGTGATCGACAGGCTTCTAACTATGGCTACACCTTC

size: many
J: TRBJ2-5
V: TRBV7-2
D: TRBD1
CDR3: CASSLARGQGETQYF
DNA: TGTGCCAGCAGCTTAGCCAGGGGACAGGGAGAGACCCAGTACTTC

size: once
J: TRBJ1-4
V: TRBV7-4
D: .
CDR3: CASSRRTGNEKLFF
DNA: TGTGCCAGCAGCCGACGGACGGGGAATGAAAAACTGTTTTTT

size: once
J: TRBJ1-5
V: TRBV2
D: .
CDR3: CASSGTTHGSNQPQHF
DNA: TGTGCCAGCAGTGGGACAACCCACGGGAGCAATCAGCCCCAGCATTTT

size: few
J: TRBJ2-1
V: TRBV4-3
D: TRBD2
CDR3: CASSRTRRYNEQFF
DNA: TGCGCCAGCAGCCGGACTAGGCGGTACAATGAGCAGTTCTTC

size: .
J: TRBJ2-7
V: TRBV12-3/TRBV12-4
D: .
CDR3: CASSLSHTTYEQYF
DNA: TGTGCCAGCAGTTTGAGTCACACAACCTACGAGCAGTACTTC

size: many
J: TRBJ2-3
V: TRBV7-8
D: TRBD1
CDR3: CASSRTGGDTDTQYF
DNA: TGTGCCAGCAGCCGGACAGGGGGAGACACAGATACGCAGTATTTT

size: .
J: TRBJ1-5
V: TRBV6-2/TRBV6-3
D: .
CDR3: CASRSGYSNQPQHF
DNA: TGTGCCAGCAGGTCAGGATATAGCAATCAGCCCCAGCATTTT

size: few
J: TRBJ1-5
V: TRBV7-2
D: .
CDR3: CASSLDRDNQPQHF
DNA: TGTGCCAGCAGCTTAGACAGGGACAATCAGCCCCAGCATTTT

size: .
J: TRBJ2-3
V: TRBV5-1
D: .
CDR3: CASSSDVATLDPPDTQYF
DNA: TGCGCCAGCAGCTCTGACGTGGCCACATTGGACCCACCAGATACGCAGTATTTT

size: .
J: TRBJ2-7
V: TRBV20-1
D: TRBD1
CDR3: CSAFTGVEQYF
DNA: TGCAGTGCTTTTACAGGGGTCGAGCAGTACTTC

size: few
J: TRBJ2-3
V: TRBV7-9
D: .
CDR3: CASSPSPGPSTDTQYF
DNA: TGTGCCAGCAGCCCCTCTCCCGGACCTAGCACAGATACGCAGTATTTT

size: many
J: TRBJ2-2
V: TRBV7-6
D: TRBD2
CDR3: CASSPTSGHSTGELFF
DNA: TGTGCCAGCAGCCCAACTAGCGGGCATTCCACCGGGGAGCTGTTTTTT

size: .
J: TRBJ1-4
V: TRBV11-2
D: .
CDR3: CASSPLGGGPGEKLFF
DNA: TGTGCCAGCAGCCCCCTAGGCGGGGGTCCGGGTGAAAAACTGTTTTTT